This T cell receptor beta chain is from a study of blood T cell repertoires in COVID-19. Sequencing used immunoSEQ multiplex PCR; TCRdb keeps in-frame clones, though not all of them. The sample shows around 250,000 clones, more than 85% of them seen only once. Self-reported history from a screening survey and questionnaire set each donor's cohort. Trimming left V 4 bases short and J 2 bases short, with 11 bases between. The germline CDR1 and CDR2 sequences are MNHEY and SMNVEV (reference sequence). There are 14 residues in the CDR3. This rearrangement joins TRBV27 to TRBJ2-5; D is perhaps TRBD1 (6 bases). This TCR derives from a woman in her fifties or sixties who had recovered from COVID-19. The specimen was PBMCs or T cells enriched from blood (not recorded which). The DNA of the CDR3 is TGTGCCAGCAGTTCAAAGGGGGAACAAGAGACCCAGTACTTC. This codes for CASSSKGEQETQYF.